This T cell receptor (beta chain) was identified in a study of blood T cell repertoires in COVID-19. Looking at the study overall: From the United States, Italy and Spain came samples of acute and convalescent COVID-19. PBMCs, B-cell-depleted T cells, or T cells were the source of the cDNA or gDNA that made up the material.

Original handling: How many nucleated cells were present was estimated from reference gene primer amplification. This table comes from immunoSEQ multiplex PCR, and its TCRdb copy is limited to in-frame clones, with some not included. The D gene and trimming were derived from the DNA, and the V and J assignments and clone size from that table. The repertoire holds under 200,000 clones, with approximately 87% as singletons. Germline V gives CDR1 SGHRS, CDR2 YFSETQ. This CDR3 is 15 amino acids long. J lost 7 bases, V lost 1 base, and 5 bases had no gene match. Followed over time, Seattle patients had been enrolled while infection was active.

Material for sequencing was peripheral blood. The gene calls are TRBV5-1 and TRBJ1-4, with TRBD1 matching over 9 bases. The sequence was obtained from a woman in her 70s with COVID-19, enrolled during active disease. CDR3 sequence (DNA): TGCGCCAGCAGCTTGTGGACAGGGGAGGGTGAAAAACTGTTTTTT. Translating it yields CASSLWTGEGEKLFF.